Below are 21 T cell receptor beta chains sequenced from a single sample in a study of OX40 agonist ivuxolimab in advanced cancers. The method was the immunoSEQ multiplex PCR assay. TCRdb took over this immuneACCESS table, retaining in-frame rearrangements with V and J assigned. Such tables are incomplete; in checked studies, under half of the missing clones stem from an unresolved V gene, and the remainder is unexplained. This sample gives fewer than 120,000 clones in total; roughly nine tenths of them show up just once. The ten largest clones take up approximately 0.29% of the sample. This material consisted of CD4+ or CD8+ T cells sorted from blood, taken in a trial of the OX40 agonist ivuxolimab. Receptors originate from an adult with an advanced solid tumor such as melanoma, head and neck, liver or kidney cancer.

The rearrangement joins TRBV5-6 to TRBJ1-5; D gene unclear. V gave up 0 bases and J gave up 7 bases, with 17 bases separating them. Germline V gene sequence: CDR1 SGHDT, CDR2 YYEEEE. CDR3 length equals 16 residues. The CDR3 region is CASSLGHTYSYQPQHF. The CDR3 DNA sequence: TGTGCCAGCAGCTTGGGGCACACCTATAGTTACCAGCCCCAGCATTTT.

This clone was recorded only once. The J gene is TRBJ2-3, the V gene TRBV5-1, with 7 nucleotides matching TRBD2. J lost 3 bases, V lost 0 bases, and 4 bases had no gene match. This CDR3 spans 15 amino acids. Germline V gene sequence: CDR1 SGHRS, CDR2 YFSETQ. The CDR3 DNA sequence: TGCGCCAGCAGCTTGGGAGCGGGGCGAACAGATACGCAGTATTTT. Translated: CASSLGAGRTDTQYF.

The chain combines TRBV5-4 with TRBJ1-3, with TRBD1 matching over 8 bases. The CDR3 length is 13 residues. V gave up 4 bases and J gave up 7 bases; unmatched junction bases: 4. Germline values: CDR1 SGHNT, CDR2 YYREEE (reference sequence). CDR3 loop: CASSPQGANTIYF. In DNA form, the CDR3 reads TGTGCCAGCAGCCCGCAGGGGGCGAACACCATATATTTT.

The chain is built from TRBV19 and TRBJ2-3; possible D gene TRBD1, 5 bases. This CDR3 has 15 residues. Germline V gene lookup returns CDR1 LNHDA and CDR2 SQIVND (reference sequence). Trimming left V 7 bases short and J 4 bases short, with 18 bases between. CDR3 sequence reads: CASTRDRRSSDTQYF. The DNA for the CDR3 is TGTGCCAGTACCCGCGACAGACGTAGCTCAGATACGCAGTATTTT.

This chain uses TRBV2 with TRBJ1-4; D gene uncertain. The CDR3 loop spans 15 amino acids. The V gene lost 3 bases and the J gene lost 3 bases, with 11 bases spanning the gap. Germline V gene data show CDR1 as SNHLY and CDR2 as FYNNEI. Here the CDR3 reads CASSDLEGSNEKLFF. The CDR3 DNA sequence: TGTGCCAGCAGTGATTTAGAGGGATCTAATGAAAAACTGTTTTTT.

The chain couples TRBV29-1 to TRBJ1-2; D not certain. CDR1 and CDR2 from the germline V gene are SQVTM and ANQGSEA. This CDR3 comprises 14 residues. CDR3: CSGGHPKHPYGYTF. The CDR3 DNA reads TGCAGTGGAGGGCACCCGAAGCACCCGTATGGCTACACCTTC.

In the case of this clone: The same CDR3 is also encoded by other DNA sequences in this sample. This chain links TRBV25-1 with TRBJ1-2, with 7 nucleotides matching TRBD1. This CDR3 has 12 residues. Germline CDR1 MGHDK, CDR2 SYGVNS. V trimming: 2 bases; J trimming: 8 bases; junction bases outside the gene matches: 2. The CDR3, as DNA: TGTGCCAGCAGTGAAGGAGGGGGCGGCTACACCTTC. This gives the protein CASSEGGGGYTF.

This chain links TRBV19 with TRBJ1-2, with D possibly being TRBD1 (6 bases). This CDR3 has 16 residues. Trimming stripped 4 bases from V and 3 bases from J, with 18 bases between. From germline, CDR1 is LNHDA and CDR2 SQIVND (reference sequence). The DNA of the CDR3 is TGTGCCAGTAGTACGCAGACTACAGGGATGGACTATGGCTACACCTTC. Encoded protein: CASSTQTTGMDYGYTF.

CDR3 region: CASSLDGDENIQYF. Here the CDR3 DNA reads TGTGCCAGCAGCTTAGACGGGGACGAAAACATTCAGTACTTC. The chain links TRBV7-2 to TRBJ2-4; possibly TRBD1 or TRBD2 for D (5 bases each). The CDR3 sequence is 14 residues long. V was clipped by 1 base and J by 5 bases, with 9 bases between them. CDR1 is SGHTA, CDR2 FQGNSA, per germline. The full variable domain, completed using reference TRBV7-2 and TRBJ2-4, is GAGVSQSPSNKVTEKGKDVELRCDPISGHTALYWYRQSLGQGLEFLIYFQGNSAPDKSGLPSDRFSAERTGGSVSTLTIQRTQQEDSAVYLCASSLDGDENIQYFGAGTRLSVL.

The V gene is TRBV7-2, the J gene TRBJ2-3; D is ambiguous. This CDR3 comprises 14 residues. In germline, CDR1 is SGHTA, CDR2 FQGNSA. The V and J ends lost 5 bases and 4 bases respectively, with 13 bases between them. CDR3 nucleotides: TGTGCCAGCAGCCGTAGCAGGTCCCCAGATACGCAGTATTTT. It translates to CASSRSRSPDTQYF. Supplemented by reference TRBV7-2 and TRBJ2-3, the full variable domain reads GAGVSQSPSNKVTEKGKDVELRCDPISGHTALYWYRQSLGQGLEFLIYFQGNSAPDKSGLPSDRFSAERTGGSVSTLTIQRTQQEDSAVYLCASSRSRSPDTQYFGPGTRLTVL.

The CDR3 DNA follows: TGTGCCAGCAGCTCAGGTGGCTATGGCTACACCTTC. Translation: CASSSGGYGYTF. V gene TRBV9 combines with J gene TRBJ1-2; no clear D. The length of the CDR3 is 12 residues. Deletions cut 4 bases from V and 4 bases from J, with 8 bases between. Germline CDR1 SGDLS, CDR2 YYNGEE.

The V call is TRBV7-9, the J call TRBJ2-7; 11 bases fit TRBD1. CDR3 size: 15 residues. V was clipped by 1 base and J by 5 bases; unmatched bases: 4. Germline CDR1 SEHNR, CDR2 FQNEAQ (reference sequence). The CDR3 nucleotides are TGTGCCAGCAGCTTAGGAGGACAGGGGGCGAACGAGCAGTACTTC. It is translated as CASSLGGQGANEQYF.

This clone has just one count. The chain is built from TRBV7-2 and TRBJ2-3; D uncertain. The length of the CDR3 is 13 residues. V shed 1 base and J shed 6 bases, with 8 bases lying between them. Germline V lookup: CDR1 SGHTA, CDR2 FQGNSA. The CDR3 nucleotides read TGTGCCAGCAGCTTAGGTCACTTTGATACGCAGTATTTT. Protein product: CASSLGHFDTQYF.

V usage is TRBV7-2 and J usage is TRBJ1-3; 7 nucleotides align to TRBD1. Trimming removed 5 bases from V and 2 bases from J; junction bases left unmatched: 3. Germline V gene data show CDR1 as SGHTA and CDR2 as FQGNSA. The CDR3 contains 14 residues. For the CDR3, the DNA is TGTGCCAGCAGCCTCGGGACAGCTGGAAACACCATATATTTT. Translating gives CASSLGTAGNTIYF. Looking up the rest from reference TRBV7-2 and TRBJ1-3 gives the full variable domain: GAGVSQSPSNKVTEKGKDVELRCDPISGHTALYWYRQSLGQGLEFLIYFQGNSAPDKSGLPSDRFSAERTGGSVSTLTIQRTQQEDSAVYLCASSLGTAGNTIYFGEGSWLTVV.

In DNA form, the CDR3 reads TGTGCCATCAGGGGGCAGGTAAATTCACCCCTCCACTTT. This encodes CAIRGQVNSPLHF. The rearrangement links TRBV10-3 to TRBJ1-6; tentatively, D is TRBD1 (5 bases). The CDR3 contains 13 residues. Germline V gene sequence: CDR1 ENHRY, CDR2 SYGVKD. V was pared by 6 bases and J by 7 bases, with 10 bases between.

V and J are TRBV30 and TRBJ2-1; TRBD2 is a possible D gene (5 bases). Trimming removed 0 bases from V and 9 bases from J, with 12 bases in between. The CDR3 totals 13 residues. CDR1 and CDR2 from the germline V gene are GTSNPN and SVGIG (reference sequence). The CDR3 loop is CAWSVTGEREQFF. The DNA for the CDR3 is TGTGCCTGGAGTGTAACCGGGGAACGTGAGCAGTTCTTC.

This sequence joins TRBV27 and TRBJ2-1, with a tentative D call TRBD2 (6 bases). V was shortened by 6 bases and J by 0 bases, with 15 bases between the two germline ends. Germline values: CDR1 MNHEY, CDR2 SMNVEV (reference sequence). The CDR3 runs 16 residues. CDR3 nucleotide sequence: TGTGCCAGCAGCCGAGCGGGCCCTAGCTCCTACAATGAGCAGTTCTTC. Translation gives CASSRAGPSSYNEQFF.

As regards this clone: Other DNA sequences in this sample translate to the same CDR3. The chain employs TRBV5-1 and TRBJ1-6, with D unresolved. This CDR3 spans 12 amino acids. V dropped 4 bases and J dropped 5 bases, with 4 bases sitting between them. The germline V gene has CDR1 SGHRS and CDR2 YFSETQ. DNA for the CDR3: TGCGCCAGCAGCCTCAATAATTCACCCCTCCACTTT. Protein: CASSLNNSPLHF.

This chain joins TRBV9 and TRBJ2-5, with D possibly matching TRBD1 (6 bases). Germline CDR1 and CDR2: SGDLS and YYNGEE. V was clipped by 3 bases and J by 5 bases, with 11 bases between them. The CDR3 runs to 13 residues. The CDR3 nucleotides read TGTGCCAGCAGCGGGGAGCAGGGGGAGACCCAGTACTTC. Its protein product is CASSGEQGETQYF.

The J gene is TRBJ2-2, the V gene TRBV19; TRBD2 might be the D (5 bases). Trimming took 5 bases from V and 5 from J, leaving 12 bases between them. Per germline, CDR1 LNHDA and CDR2 SQIVND (reference sequence). The CDR3 consists of 14 residues. CDR3 sequence reads: CASSSNLATGELFF. The CDR3 nucleotides are TGTGCCAGTAGTTCCAATCTAGCTACCGGGGAGCTGTTTTTT.

CDR3 sequence reads: CASSEGTGNEKLFF. CDR3 nucleotides: TGTGCCAGCAGTGAAGGGACAGGGAATGAAAAACTGTTTTTT. This rearrangement joins TRBV2 to TRBJ1-4, with TRBD1 identical over 8 bases. Germline-derived CDR1 and CDR2 are SNHLY and FYNNEI. The CDR3 has 14 residues. J gave up 5 bases and V 1 base, and 0 bases lay outside the gene matches.